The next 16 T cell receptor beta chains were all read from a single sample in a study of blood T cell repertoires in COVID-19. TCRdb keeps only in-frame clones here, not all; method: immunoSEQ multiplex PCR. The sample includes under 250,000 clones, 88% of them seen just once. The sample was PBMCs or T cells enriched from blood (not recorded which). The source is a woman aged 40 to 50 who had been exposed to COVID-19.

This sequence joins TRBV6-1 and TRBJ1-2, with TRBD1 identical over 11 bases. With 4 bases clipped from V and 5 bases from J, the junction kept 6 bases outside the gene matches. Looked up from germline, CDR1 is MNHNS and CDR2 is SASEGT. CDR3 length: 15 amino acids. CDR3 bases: TGTGCCAGCAGTGCCGGGACAGGGGGTTTTTATGGCTACACCTTC. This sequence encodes CASSAGTGGFYGYTF.

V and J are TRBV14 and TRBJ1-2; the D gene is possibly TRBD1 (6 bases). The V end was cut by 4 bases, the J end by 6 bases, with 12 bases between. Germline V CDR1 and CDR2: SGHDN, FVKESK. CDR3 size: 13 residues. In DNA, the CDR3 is TGTGCCAGCAGCCCTAAAAGGGGGAATGGCTACACCTTC. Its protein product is CASSPKRGNGYTF. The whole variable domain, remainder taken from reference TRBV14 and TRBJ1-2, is EAGVTQFPSHSVIEKGQTVTLRCDPISGHDNLYWYRRVMGKEIKFLLHFVKESKQDESGMPNNRFLAERTGGTYSTLKVQPAELEDSGVYFCASSPKRGNGYTFGSGTRLTVV.

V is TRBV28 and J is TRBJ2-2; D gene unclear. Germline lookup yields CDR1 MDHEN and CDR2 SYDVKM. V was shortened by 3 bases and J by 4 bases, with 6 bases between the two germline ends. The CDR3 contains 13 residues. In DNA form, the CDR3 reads TGTGCCAGCAGTTTTAGTCCCACCGGGGAGCTGTTTTTT. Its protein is CASSFSPTGELFF.

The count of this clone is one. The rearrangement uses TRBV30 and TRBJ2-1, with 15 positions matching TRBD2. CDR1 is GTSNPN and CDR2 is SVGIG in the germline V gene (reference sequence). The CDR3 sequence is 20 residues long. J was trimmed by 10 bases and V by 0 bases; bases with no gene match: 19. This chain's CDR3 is CAWSVHRTSGGEKGAKEQFF. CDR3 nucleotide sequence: TGTGCCTGGAGTGTACATAGGACTAGCGGGGGGGAAAAAGGAGCAAAGGAGCAGTTCTTC.

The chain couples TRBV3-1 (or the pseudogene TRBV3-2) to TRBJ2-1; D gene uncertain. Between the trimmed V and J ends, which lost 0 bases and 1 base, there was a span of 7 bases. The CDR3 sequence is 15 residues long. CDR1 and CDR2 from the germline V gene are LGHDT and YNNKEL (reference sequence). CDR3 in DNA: TGTGCCAGCAGCCAAGAAAGCTCTTCCTACAATGAGCAGTTCTTC. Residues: CASSQESSSYNEQFF.

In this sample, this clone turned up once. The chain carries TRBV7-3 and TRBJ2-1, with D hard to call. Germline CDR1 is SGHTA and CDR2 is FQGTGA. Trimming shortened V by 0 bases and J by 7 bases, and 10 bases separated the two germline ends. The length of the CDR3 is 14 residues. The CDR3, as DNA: TGTGCCAGCAGCTTAACCCCTAGTTCAAATGAGCAGTTCTTC. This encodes CASSLTPSSNEQFF.

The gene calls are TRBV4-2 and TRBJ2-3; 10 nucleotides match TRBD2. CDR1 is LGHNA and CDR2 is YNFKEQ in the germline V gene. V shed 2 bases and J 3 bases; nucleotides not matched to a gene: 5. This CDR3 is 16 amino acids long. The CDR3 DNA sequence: TGTGCCAGCAGCCAAAAAGCGGGGGGGGATACAGATACGCAGTATTTT. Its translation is CASSQKAGGDTDTQYF.

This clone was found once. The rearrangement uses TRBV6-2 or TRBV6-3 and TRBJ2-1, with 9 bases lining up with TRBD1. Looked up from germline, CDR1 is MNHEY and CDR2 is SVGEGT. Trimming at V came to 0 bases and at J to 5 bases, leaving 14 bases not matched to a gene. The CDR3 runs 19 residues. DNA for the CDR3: TGTGCCAGCAGTTACTCGAGGGTCCGGGACAGGGTCCTTAACAATGAGCAGTTCTTC. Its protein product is CASSYSRVRDRVLNNEQFF.

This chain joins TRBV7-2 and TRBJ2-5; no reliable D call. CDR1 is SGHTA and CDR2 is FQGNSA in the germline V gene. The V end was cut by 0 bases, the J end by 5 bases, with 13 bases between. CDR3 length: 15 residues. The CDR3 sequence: CASSLALVDMETQYF. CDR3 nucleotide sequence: TGTGCCAGCAGCTTAGCGCTAGTGGATATGGAGACCCAGTACTTC.

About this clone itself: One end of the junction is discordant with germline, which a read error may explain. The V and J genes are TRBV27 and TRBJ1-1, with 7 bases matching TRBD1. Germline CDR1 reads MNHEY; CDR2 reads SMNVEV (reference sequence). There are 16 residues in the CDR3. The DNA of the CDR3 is TGTGCCTGCAGAGGGCCGGGACAGCCACGACGGGCTGAAGCTTTCTTT. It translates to CACRGPGQPRRAEAFF.

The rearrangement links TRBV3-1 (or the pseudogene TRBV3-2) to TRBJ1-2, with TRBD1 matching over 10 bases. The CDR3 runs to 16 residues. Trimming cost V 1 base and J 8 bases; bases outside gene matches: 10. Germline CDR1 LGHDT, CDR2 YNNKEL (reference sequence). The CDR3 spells CASSQGGTGAGRGYTF. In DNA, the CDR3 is TGTGCCAGCAGCCAAGGAGGGACAGGGGCCGGTCGGGGCTACACCTTC.

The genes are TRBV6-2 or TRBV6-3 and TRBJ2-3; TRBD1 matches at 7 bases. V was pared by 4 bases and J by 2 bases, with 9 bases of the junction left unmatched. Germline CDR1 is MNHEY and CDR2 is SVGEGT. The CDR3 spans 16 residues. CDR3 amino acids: CASSFGGQPYTDTQYF. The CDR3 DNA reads TGTGCCAGCAGTTTTGGGGGACAGCCTTACACAGATACGCAGTATTTT.

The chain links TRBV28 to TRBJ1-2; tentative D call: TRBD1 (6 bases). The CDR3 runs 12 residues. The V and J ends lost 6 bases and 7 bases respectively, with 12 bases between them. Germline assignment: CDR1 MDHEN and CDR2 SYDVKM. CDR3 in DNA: TGTGCCAGCAGGATAGACAGGTCTGGCTACACCTTC. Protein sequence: CASRIDRSGYTF.

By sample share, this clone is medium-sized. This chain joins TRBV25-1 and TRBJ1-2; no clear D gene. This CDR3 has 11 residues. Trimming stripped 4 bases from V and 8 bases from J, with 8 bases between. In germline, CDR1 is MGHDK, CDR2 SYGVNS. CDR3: CASSAFGGYTF. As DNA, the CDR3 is TGTGCCAGCAGTGCCTTCGGGGGCTACACCTTC.

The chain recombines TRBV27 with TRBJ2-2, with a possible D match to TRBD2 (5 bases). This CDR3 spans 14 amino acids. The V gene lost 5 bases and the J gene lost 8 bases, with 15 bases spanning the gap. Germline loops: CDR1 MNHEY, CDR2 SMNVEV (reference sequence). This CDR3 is CASSREPSRGELFF. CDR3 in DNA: TGTGCCAGCAGTCGAGAGCCTAGCCGGGGGGAGCTGTTTTTT.

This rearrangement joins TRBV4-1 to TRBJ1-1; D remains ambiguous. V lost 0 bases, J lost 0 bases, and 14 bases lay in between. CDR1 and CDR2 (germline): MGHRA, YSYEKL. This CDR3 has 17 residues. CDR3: CASSQDDRRAMNTEAFF. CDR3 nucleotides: TGCGCCAGCAGCCAAGATGATCGGAGGGCTATGAACACTGAAGCTTTCTTT.